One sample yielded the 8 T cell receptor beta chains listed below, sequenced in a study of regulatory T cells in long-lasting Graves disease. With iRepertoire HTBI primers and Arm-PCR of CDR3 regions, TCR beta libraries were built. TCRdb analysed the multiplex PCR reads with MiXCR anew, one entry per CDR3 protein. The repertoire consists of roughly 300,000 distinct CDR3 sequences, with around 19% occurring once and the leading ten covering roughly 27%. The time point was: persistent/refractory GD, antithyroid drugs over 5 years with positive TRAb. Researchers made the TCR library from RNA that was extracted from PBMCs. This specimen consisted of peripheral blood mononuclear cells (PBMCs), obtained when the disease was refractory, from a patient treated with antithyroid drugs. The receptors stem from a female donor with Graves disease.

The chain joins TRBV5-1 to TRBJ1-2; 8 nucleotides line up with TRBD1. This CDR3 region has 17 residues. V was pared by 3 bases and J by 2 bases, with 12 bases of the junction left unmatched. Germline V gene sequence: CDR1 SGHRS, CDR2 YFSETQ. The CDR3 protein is CASSSRITTGGNYGYTF. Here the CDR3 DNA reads TGCGCCAGCAGCTCACGAATAACAACAGGGGGGAACTATGGCTACACCTTC.

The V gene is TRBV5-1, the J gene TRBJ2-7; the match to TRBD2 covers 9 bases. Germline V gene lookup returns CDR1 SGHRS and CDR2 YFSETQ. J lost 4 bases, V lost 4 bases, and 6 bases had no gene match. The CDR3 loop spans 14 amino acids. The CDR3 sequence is CASSRGTSPYEQYF. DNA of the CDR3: TGCGCCAGCAGCCGGGGGACTAGCCCTTACGAGCAGTACTTC.

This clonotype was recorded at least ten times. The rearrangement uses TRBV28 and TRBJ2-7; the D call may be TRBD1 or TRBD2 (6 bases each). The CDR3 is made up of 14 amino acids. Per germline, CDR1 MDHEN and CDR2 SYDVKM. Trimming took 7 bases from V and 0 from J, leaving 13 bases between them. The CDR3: CASNNGGGSYEQYF. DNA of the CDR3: TGTGCCAGCAACAACGGAGGGGGCTCCTACGAGCAGTACTTC.

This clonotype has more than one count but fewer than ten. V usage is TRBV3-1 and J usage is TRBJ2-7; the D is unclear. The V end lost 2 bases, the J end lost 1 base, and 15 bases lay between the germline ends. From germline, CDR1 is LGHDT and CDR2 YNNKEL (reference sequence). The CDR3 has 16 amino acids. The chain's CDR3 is CASSQSINGLSYEQYF. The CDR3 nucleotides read TGTGCCAGCAGCCAATCTATCAATGGCCTATCCTACGAGCAGTACTTC.

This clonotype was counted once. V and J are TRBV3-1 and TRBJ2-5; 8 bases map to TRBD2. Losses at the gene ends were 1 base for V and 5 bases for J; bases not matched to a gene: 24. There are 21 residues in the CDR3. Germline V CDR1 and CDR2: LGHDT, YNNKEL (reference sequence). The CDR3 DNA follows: TGTGCCAGCAGCCAAGCTCACTCTTCTGGTTTAGCGGGGAAGAGGTTGGAGACCCAGTACTTC. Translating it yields CASSQAHSSGLAGKRLETQYF.

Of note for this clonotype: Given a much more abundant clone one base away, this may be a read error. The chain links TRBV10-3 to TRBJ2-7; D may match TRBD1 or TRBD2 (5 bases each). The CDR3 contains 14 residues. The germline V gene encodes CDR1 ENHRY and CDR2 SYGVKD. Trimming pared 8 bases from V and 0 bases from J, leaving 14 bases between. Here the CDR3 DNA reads TGTGCCATCTCCGGGGCCCCGACCTCCTACGAGCAGTACTTC. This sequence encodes CAISGAPTSYEQYF.

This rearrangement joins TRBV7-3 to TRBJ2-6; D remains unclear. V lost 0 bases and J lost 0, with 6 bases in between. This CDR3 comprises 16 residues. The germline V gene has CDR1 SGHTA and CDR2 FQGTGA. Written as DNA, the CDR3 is TGTGCCAGCAGCTTAACACCAGGCTCTGGGGCCAACGTCCTGACTTTC. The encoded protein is CASSLTPGSGANVLTF. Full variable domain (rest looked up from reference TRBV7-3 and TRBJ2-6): GAGVSQTPSNKVTEKGKYVELRCDPISGHTALYWYRQSLGQGPEFLIYFQGTGAADDSGLPNDRFFAVRPEGSVSTLKIQRTERGDSAVYLCASSLTPGSGANVLTFGAGSRLTVL.

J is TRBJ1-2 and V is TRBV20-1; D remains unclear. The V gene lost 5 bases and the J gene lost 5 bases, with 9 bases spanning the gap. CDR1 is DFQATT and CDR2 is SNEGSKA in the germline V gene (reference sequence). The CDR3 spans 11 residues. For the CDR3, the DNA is TGCAGTGCTCAAGAGCGTTATGGCTACACCTTC. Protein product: CSAQERYGYTF.